These 14 T cell receptor beta chains were all obtained from the same sample, sequenced in a study of shared clonotypes between healthy human individuals. Only CD45RO-negative cells positively selected for CCR7 counted as naive CD8 cells, so terminally differentiated effector memory CD45RA+ cells were excluded. Produced via immunoSEQ multiplex PCR; TCRdb's table is partial and in-frame only. The sample carries around 1.9 million clones, just over 90% recorded once. Sample: naive CD8+ T cells from PBMCs. The receptors here all came from a man aged 18 to 30 in good health. Some clones in this sample may be carry-over from other donors' samples.

V usage is TRBV7-9 and J usage is TRBJ2-7; D call uncertain. There are 15 residues in the CDR3. The ends were cut back, 1 base at V and 3 bases at J, with 13 bases in the middle. CDR1 and CDR2 (germline): SEHNR, FQNEAQ (reference sequence). CDR3 DNA sequence: TGTGCCAGCAGCTTAGACGGGCCGGAGCGCTACGAGCAGTACTTC. Translating gives CASSLDGPERYEQYF.

The rearrangement uses TRBV14 and TRBJ2-3, with 9 nucleotides matching TRBD2. The germline CDR1 and CDR2 sequences are SGHDN and FVKESK. The V segment lost 6 bases and the J segment 4 bases; nucleotides outside the gene matches: 20. The CDR3 consists of 19 residues. The CDR3: CASSPGLALHHTPADTQYF. The CDR3 nucleotides are TGTGCCAGCAGTCCGGGACTAGCCCTTCATCACACCCCGGCAGATACGCAGTATTTT.

Regarding this clone: Other DNA sequences in the sample encode the same CDR3. V is TRBV7-9 and J is TRBJ2-5; no clear D. Per germline, CDR1 SEHNR and CDR2 FQNEAQ (reference sequence). This CDR3 comprises 12 residues. Trimming took off 0 bases at V and 5 bases at J, with 4 bases between the two ends. CDR3 nucleotides: TGTGCCAGCAGCTTAGCCGGTGAGACCCAGTACTTC. Translation gives CASSLAGETQYF.

The rearrangement links TRBV30 to TRBJ2-7; tentative D call: TRBD1 (6 bases). V gave up 5 bases and J gave up 1 base, with 21 bases separating them. CDR3 length equals 16 residues. Germline V CDR1 and CDR2: GTSNPN, SVGIG (reference sequence). Here the CDR3 DNA reads TGTGCCTGGGGGGGCCCGGAGTTTGGGTATTCCTACGAGCAGTACTTC. Translating it yields CAWGGPEFGYSYEQYF.

On this clone: Sequence at one end of the junction differs from germline and may be a read error. CDR3 region: CASSSSGTGSIF. DNA of the CDR3: TGTGCCAGCAGCTCGTCCGGGACAGGGAGTATCTTC. The V gene is TRBV7-8, the J gene TRBJ2-1; 9 nucleotides align to TRBD1. Looked up from germline, CDR1 is SGHVS and CDR2 is FQNEAQ. CDR3 length: 12 amino acids.

Comments on this clone: The junction does not match germline at one end; this may be a read error. Written as DNA, the CDR3 is TGTGCCTGGAGCTACAAACAGGGGCGAGCGATCTTC. Amino acid sequence: CAWSYKQGRAIF. The V and J genes are TRBV30 and TRBJ2-1; 7 positions match TRBD1. The CDR3 is 12 residues long. Germline V gene sequence: CDR1 GTSNPN, CDR2 SVGIG (reference sequence).

The chain links TRBV7-8 to TRBJ1-5; D is undetermined. The CDR3 has 15 residues. CDR1 is SGHVS, CDR2 FQNEAQ, per germline. V was cut by 2 bases and J by 0 bases, with 8 bases left in between. CDR3 in amino acids: CASSLSGFSNQPQHF. The CDR3, as DNA: TGTGCCAGCAGCTTATCCGGGTTTAGCAATCAGCCCCAGCATTTT.

The chain recombines TRBV27 with TRBJ2-1, with D possibly matching TRBD2 (5 bases). This CDR3 has 12 amino acids. CDR1 and CDR2 (germline): MNHEY, SMNVEV (reference sequence). The germline V and J ends were trimmed by 5 bases and 12 bases, with 14 bases remaining between them. This chain's CDR3 is CASSQDSGAQFF. The DNA for the CDR3 is TGTGCCAGCAGTCAGGACTCGGGTGCGCAGTTCTTC.

This chain uses TRBV9 with TRBJ2-7; perhaps TRBD2 as D (5 bases). V was pared by 0 bases and J by 5 bases, with 12 bases between. The germline gives CDR1 SGDLS, CDR2 YYNGEE. CDR3 length: 14 amino acids. Written as DNA, the CDR3 is TGTGCCAGCAGCGTAGGAGGGCCCTTGGACGAGCAGTACTTC. Translation gives CASSVGGPLDEQYF.

About this clone itself: The sample contains more than one DNA sequence encoding this CDR3. The chain joins TRBV28 to TRBJ2-7; D is ambiguous. This CDR3 is 12 amino acids long. The germline V and J ends were trimmed by 3 bases and 3 bases, with 6 bases remaining between them. Germline CDR1 reads MDHEN; CDR2 reads SYDVKM. The DNA of the CDR3 is TGTGCCAGCAGTTTTTCTAGCTACGAGCAGTACTTC. Protein: CASSFSSYEQYF.

The gene calls are TRBV9 and TRBJ2-2, with a tentative D call TRBD2 (5 bases). This CDR3 comprises 17 residues. With 0 bases removed from V and 3 bases from J, the gap between germline ends came to 15 bases. The germline CDR1 and CDR2 sequences are SGDLS and YYNGEE. CDR3 protein: CASSVEPSGRDTGELFF. The CDR3 bases are TGTGCCAGCAGCGTAGAACCGAGCGGCCGGGACACCGGGGAGCTGTTTTTT.

The CDR3, as DNA: TGTGCCAGCAGCTTGGCCACTCGGGCGGAGCTAGCCAAAAACATTCAGTACTTC. The encoded protein is CASSLATRAELAKNIQYF. This sequence joins TRBV5-4 and TRBJ2-4; D is uncertain. CDR3 length: 18 residues. The V end was cut by 0 bases, the J end by 0 bases, with 16 bases between. CDR1 and CDR2 from the germline V gene are SGHNT and YYREEE (reference sequence).

The V and J genes are TRBV29-1 and TRBJ2-1, with 7 bases lining up with TRBD1. Germline V gene sequence: CDR1 SQVTM, CDR2 ANQGSEA. V was pared by 7 bases and J by 5 bases, with 2 bases of the junction left unmatched. The CDR3 length is 11 residues. CDR3 region: CSATGDNEQFF. CDR3 nucleotides: TGCAGCGCTACAGGGGACAATGAGCAGTTCTTC.

J is TRBJ2-4 and V is TRBV28; perhaps TRBD1 as D (5 bases). This CDR3 contains 14 residues. From germline, CDR1 is MDHEN and CDR2 SYDVKM. V gave up 3 bases and J gave up 4 bases, with 10 bases separating them. The CDR3 coding sequence is TGTGCCAGCAGTTTCGTGGACATGAAAAACATTCAGTACTTC. It specifies CASSFVDMKNIQYF.